What follows is one T cell receptor (beta chain) and its context. Its antigen is unknown. PCR employed 60 Vbeta and 13 Jbeta primers. Measured with immunoSEQ multiplex PCR; TCRdb has only the in-frame clones, and not every one. The sample shows 30,000 to 45,000 clones, 75% to 90% of them seen only once. The sample belongs to a study of cytomegalovirus exposure and HLA in healthy donors. This CDR3 contains 16 residues. Study-level results: TCR beta V- and J-gene trimming was later associated with a missense DCLRE1C variant. Clonal expansion, a later analysis showed, was greater in HLA-associated TCR beta chains than in equally common others.

The rearrangement joins TRBV21-1 to TRBJ1-4. TRBV21-1 is classified as a pseudogene. This sequence was found in a woman in her thirties or forties in good health and CMV-seropositive. The sequencing input was PBMCs. This CDR3 reads CASSKGGGESNEKLFF. The CDR3 region has the DNA TGTGCCAGCAGCAAAGGAGGGGGGGAAAGTAATGAAAAACTGTTTTTT.